These 5 T cell receptor beta chains were sequenced from one sample in a study of blood T cell repertoires in COVID-19. Assay: immunoSEQ multiplex PCR; the TCRdb copy retains only in-frame clones and omits some. Altogether approximately 200,000 clones are present, 65% to 85% being singletons, with the ten largest covering about 18%. What was sequenced was peripheral blood. The receptor source for this set is a man in his fifties or sixties with active or convalescent COVID-19.

This chain links TRBV28 with TRBJ1-2; D may be TRBD1 (5 bases). This CDR3 contains 12 residues. Trimming shortened V by 4 bases and J by 8 bases, and 11 bases separated the two germline ends. Germline V gene data show CDR1 as MDHEN and CDR2 as SYDVKM. CDR3 sequence reads: CASSSQGGGYTF. The CDR3 DNA sequence: TGTGCCAGCAGTTCGCAGGGTGGGGGCTACACCTTC.

The J gene is TRBJ1-1, the V gene TRBV7-2; 8 bases line up with TRBD1. The V and J ends lost 3 bases and 3 bases, in that order; junction bases with no gene match: 3. This CDR3 has 14 residues. The germline CDR1 and CDR2 sequences are SGHTA and FQGNSA. This CDR3 reads CASSFRGQDTEAFF. The CDR3 coding sequence is TGTGCCAGCAGCTTCAGGGGGCAGGACACTGAAGCTTTCTTT.

The table lists this clone with a few counts. J is TRBJ2-7 and V is TRBV28; D gene uncertain. This CDR3 region has 15 residues. Trimming removed 4 bases from V and 3 bases from J, with 16 bases in between. Germline CDR1 and CDR2: MDHEN and SYDVKM. CDR3 sequence (DNA): TGTGCCAGCAGTTCTCCCTCTGCGCCGCTCTACGAGCAGTACTTC. This translates into CASSSPSAPLYEQYF.

This clone was counted a few times. The rearrangement links TRBV7-9 to TRBJ2-7, with 12 bases aligning to TRBD2. Germline-derived CDR1 and CDR2 are SEHNR and FQNEAQ (reference sequence). The CDR3 extends over 17 amino acids. V shed 5 bases, J shed 4 bases, and the junction held 12 bases outside the gene matches. CDR3 coding DNA: TGTGCCAGCAGCCAAATTGGACTAGCGGGAAGAGCATACGAGCAGTACTTC. Translating gives CASSQIGLAGRAYEQYF.

This clone was seen only once. V and J are TRBV10-3 and TRBJ2-7; TRBD2 matches 10 bases. With 5 bases clipped from V and 5 bases from J, the junction kept 12 bases outside the gene matches. Germline CDR1 and CDR2: ENHRY and SYGVKD. The CDR3 runs to 16 residues. The CDR3 region is CAISTLLLAGVDEQYF. The CDR3 coding sequence is TGTGCCATCAGTACCCTGCTGCTAGCGGGAGTAGACGAGCAGTACTTC.